This T cell receptor beta chain emerged from a study of cytomegalovirus exposure and HLA in healthy donors. The germline gives CDR1 SGDLS, CDR2 YYNGEE. V was pared by 4 bases and J by 0 bases, with 11 bases between. CDR3 length: 14 residues. Profiling relied on immunoSEQ multiplex PCR, and the TCRdb table lists in-frame clones only, not all of them. This sample carries roughly 65,000 clones, over 90% of them seen once, and the ten largest clones take about 5%. This sequence joins TRBV9 and TRBJ2-7; the D is unclear. The sequenced sample was PBMCs. This TCR derives from a man younger than 30 in good health and CMV-seropositive. This CDR3 is CASSPGVGSYEQYF. The CDR3 nucleotides are TGTGCCAGCAGCCCCGGTGTCGGCTCCTACGAGCAGTACTTC.